This section outlines one T cell receptor beta chain sequence together with its context. This specimen comes from a study of radiotherapy plus CTLA-4 blockade in lung cancer. TCRdb keeps only in-frame clones here, not all; method: immunoSEQ multiplex PCR. The data contain tens of thousands of clones, 83% of them singletons. The study gave focal radiation plus ipilimumab CTLA-4 blockade to patients with chemo-refractory metastatic non-small-cell lung cancer. Source: peripheral blood, taken from a patient treated with radiotherapy plus ipilimumab. This clonotype was obtained from a human donor with non-small cell lung cancer who had stable disease on radiotherapy plus ipilimumab.

CDR3 sequence reads: CASSLGGTTEQYF. CDR3 nucleotides: TGTGCCAGCAGCTTAGGGGGCACAACCGAGCAGTACTTC. V and J are TRBV7-2 and TRBJ2-7, with D possibly being TRBD1 (5 bases). Germline lookup yields CDR1 SGHTA and CDR2 FQGNSA. The V end was cut by 1 base, the J end by 6 bases, with 10 bases between. CDR3 length: 13 residues.